Shown below are 20 T cell receptor beta chains from a single sample sequenced in a study of shared clonotypes between healthy human individuals. Repertoires were generated with immunoSEQ multiplex PCR, while TCRdb's copy carries only in-frame clones and drops some. This sample has more than 2 million clones, with over 85% found just once. Sequenced sample: naive CD4+ T cells sorted from blood. Regarding subset: CD45RA+ positively selected. The receptors here all came from a man aged 18 to 30 in good health.

This rearrangement joins TRBV10-3 to TRBJ2-2; 8 bases agree with TRBD1. CDR3 size: 15 residues. J gave up 4 bases and V 8 bases, and 9 bases lay outside the gene matches. Per germline, CDR1 ENHRY and CDR2 SYGVKD. Here the CDR3 reads CAIRLQGAGTGELFF. CDR3 DNA sequence: TGTGCCATCCGACTCCAGGGGGCCGGCACCGGGGAGCTGTTTTTT.

V gene TRBV10-2 combines with J gene TRBJ2-2; D possibly corresponds to TRBD1 (6 bases). The V gene lost 7 bases and the J gene lost 1 base, with 16 bases spanning the gap. The CDR3 runs 16 residues. Germline lookup yields CDR1 WSHSY and CDR2 SAAADI. CDR3 bases: TGCGCCAGCACTCGAAACAAACAGGGGAACACCGGGGAGCTGTTTTTT. It yields the protein CASTRNKQGNTGELFF.

This chain uses TRBV18 with TRBJ2-7; D is unclear. CDR1 and CDR2 from the germline V gene are KGHSH and LQKENI. There are 14 residues in the CDR3. Trimming took 2 bases from V and 0 from J, leaving 8 bases between them. CDR3 DNA sequence: TGTGCCAGCTCACCAGTGGGCAGCTCCTACGAGCAGTACTTC. Its protein is CASSPVGSSYEQYF.

V usage is TRBV5-6 and J usage is TRBJ1-1, with TRBD1 as a possible D gene (5 bases). Germline V lookup: CDR1 SGHDT, CDR2 YYEEEE. Between the trimmed V and J ends, which lost 4 bases and 1 base, there was a span of 14 bases. The CDR3 extends over 15 amino acids. CDR3 amino acids: CASSDNRLPNTEAFF. Here the CDR3 DNA reads TGTGCCAGCAGCGACAACAGGCTCCCGAACACTGAAGCTTTCTTT. The whole variable domain, remainder taken from reference TRBV5-6 and TRBJ1-1, is DAGVTQSPTHLIKTRGQQVTLRCSPKSGHDTVSWYQQALGQGPQFIFQYYEEEERQRGNFPDRFSGHQFPNYSSELNVNALLLGDSALYLCASSDNRLPNTEAFFGQGTRLTVV.

CDR3 sequence (DNA): TGTGCTAGTGGTTTTTCAGGACAGGCGGCTGGCTACACCTTC. This encodes CASGFSGQAAGYTF. The V call is TRBV12-5, the J call TRBJ1-2; 7 nucleotides line up with TRBD1. Germline V gene sequence: CDR1 LGHNT, CDR2 FRNRAP. The CDR3 runs 14 residues. V dropped 3 bases and J dropped 7; count of bases not matched to a gene: 8.

The rearrangement links TRBV6-1 to TRBJ2-7, with D uncertain. The CDR3 length is 15 residues. Germline values: CDR1 MNHNS, CDR2 SASEGT. Trimming pared 1 base from V and 2 bases from J, leaving 12 bases between. The CDR3 loop reads CASSEVAGGPYEQYF. The CDR3 DNA reads TGTGCCAGCAGTGAAGTCGCAGGTGGCCCCTACGAGCAGTACTTC.

CDR3 coding DNA: TGCGCCAGCAGCTTGAACGGACTTTCCTACAATGAGCAGTTCTTC. This translates into CASSLNGLSYNEQFF. V gene TRBV5-1 combines with J gene TRBJ2-1; a weak D match, TRBD2 (5 bases). V was shortened by 1 base and J by 1 base, with 9 bases between the two germline ends. The germline CDR1 and CDR2 sequences are SGHRS and YFSETQ. The CDR3 is 15 amino acids.

V usage is TRBV6-1 and J usage is TRBJ2-5; D is perhaps TRBD2 (5 bases). Trimming stripped 6 bases from V and 4 bases from J, with 12 bases between. This CDR3 contains 13 residues. Germline loops: CDR1 MNHNS, CDR2 SASEGT. CDR3 amino acids: CASRRIGGETQYF. For the CDR3, the DNA is TGTGCCAGCAGACGGATCGGAGGAGAGACCCAGTACTTC.

The count of this clone is one. The V gene is TRBV11-1, the J gene TRBJ2-5; 7 nucleotides align to TRBD1. This CDR3 is 15 amino acids long. V shed 3 bases and J 5 bases; nucleotides not matched to a gene: 9. Germline V CDR1 and CDR2: SGHAT, FQDESV (reference sequence). This CDR3 reads CASSFDRVRGETQYF. CDR3 DNA sequence: TGTGCCAGCAGCTTTGACAGGGTGAGAGGGGAGACCCAGTACTTC. Complete variable domain (other parts from reference TRBV11-1 and TRBJ2-5): EAEVAQSPRYKITEKSQAVAFWCDPISGHATLYWYRQILGQGPELLVQFQDESVVDDSQLPKDRFSAERLKGVDSTLKIQPAELGDSAMYLCASSFDRVRGETQYFGPGTRLLVL.

The chain joins TRBV2 to TRBJ2-1; the match to TRBD2 covers 13 bases. This CDR3 is built from 16 residues. Germline V CDR1 and CDR2: SNHLY, FYNNEI. Trimming removed 5 bases from V and 9 bases from J; junction bases left unmatched: 10. The CDR3 here is CASSPRTSGGEGEQFF. The CDR3 coding sequence is TGTGCCAGCAGTCCGCGAACTAGCGGGGGGGAGGGTGAGCAGTTCTTC.

The chain is built from TRBV4-1 and TRBJ2-7, with D perhaps TRBD2 (7 bases). The CDR3 runs to 16 residues. The V and J ends lost 0 bases and 3 bases respectively, with 15 bases between them. The V gene's germline CDR1 is MGHRA and CDR2 YSYEKL. The CDR3 DNA sequence: TGCGCCAGCAGCCAAGATGCGGCGCGGGGGCTCTACGAGCAGTACTTC. Protein sequence: CASSQDAARGLYEQYF.

The chain links TRBV5-6 to TRBJ1-1; the match to TRBD1 covers 8 bases. J lost 6 bases, V lost 4 bases, and 14 bases had no gene match. Germline CDR1 and CDR2: SGHDT and YYEEEE. The CDR3 runs 16 residues. CDR3 DNA: TGTGCCAGCAGCCCCGGGACAGGTGGGGGTTTCGCTGAAGCTTTCTTT. This encodes CASSPGTGGGFAEAFF.

The J gene is TRBJ1-4, the V gene TRBV18; a weak D match, TRBD1 (6 bases). Trimming took off 6 bases at V and 8 bases at J, with 19 bases between the two ends. Germline V gene sequence: CDR1 KGHSH, CDR2 LQKENI. The CDR3 consists of 15 residues. This CDR3 reads CASSAAGAQGEKLFF. CDR3 sequence (DNA): TGTGCCAGCTCGGCCGCGGGGGCGCAGGGAGAAAAACTGTTTTTT.

As to this clone: The junction departs from germline at one end; a sequencing error may be responsible. The chain carries TRBV5-4 and TRBJ1-2; D is perhaps TRBD1 (6 bases). Per the germline V gene, CDR1 is SGHNT and CDR2 is YYREEE (reference sequence). The CDR3 has 14 amino acids. This chain's CDR3 is CASSLQGPKYGYTF. The CDR3 nucleotides are TGTGCCAGCAGCTTACAGGGACCTAAGTATGGCTACACCTTC.

With respect to this clone: This CDR3 is also generated by other DNA sequences in the sample. The chain couples TRBV7-9 to TRBJ2-7; 8 bases are shared with TRBD2. V was clipped by 4 bases and J by 0 bases; unmatched bases: 2. The germline gives CDR1 SEHNR, CDR2 FQNEAQ (reference sequence). The CDR3 length is 14 residues. This chain's CDR3 is CASSSGGSSYEQYF. The CDR3 region has the DNA TGTGCCAGCAGCTCGGGGGGGTCCTCCTACGAGCAGTACTTC.

This rearrangement joins TRBV5-6 to TRBJ2-7; 12 bases agree with TRBD2. The CDR3 consists of 16 residues. Germline loops: CDR1 SGHDT, CDR2 YYEEEE. With 1 base clipped from V and 5 bases from J, the junction kept 7 bases outside the gene matches. The CDR3 nucleotides read TGTGCCAGCAGCTTGAGGGCGAGACTAGCGGGAGACGAGCAGTACTTC. Residues: CASSLRARLAGDEQYF.

The rearrangement links TRBV5-1 to TRBJ2-2; D might be TRBD2 (6 bases). Trimming cost V 7 bases and J 5 bases, with 18 bases left between them. Germline V gene sequence: CDR1 SGHRS, CDR2 YFSETQ. There are 15 residues in the CDR3. The CDR3 protein is CASVYVGGGTGELFF. CDR3 bases: TGCGCCAGCGTTTATGTGGGAGGAGGAACCGGGGAGCTGTTTTTT.

DNA of the CDR3: TGTGCCAGCAGCGTAGGGTCTAGCGGCCACTCCACCGGGGAGCTGTTTTTT. This translates into CASSVGSSGHSTGELFF. The V gene is TRBV9, the J gene TRBJ2-2, with 7 bases identical to TRBD2. The CDR3 loop spans 17 amino acids. The V gene end was trimmed by 0 bases and the J gene end by 4 bases; junction bases not matched to a gene: 9. Germline CDR1 is SGDLS and CDR2 is YYNGEE.

This chain joins TRBV6-5 and TRBJ2-7; 10 bases align to TRBD1. The CDR3 covers 16 residues. The V segment lost 3 bases and the J segment 2 bases; nucleotides outside the gene matches: 7. From germline, CDR1 is MNHEY and CDR2 SVGAGI. The DNA for the CDR3 is TGTGCCAGCAGTTATTGGACAGGGGGATTCCCCTACGAGCAGTACTTC. This codes for CASSYWTGGFPYEQYF.

The chain has TRBV4-3 and TRBJ2-2; TRBD2 matches 10 bases. Germline loops: CDR1 LGHNA, CDR2 YSLEER. Trimming at V came to 0 bases and at J to 7 bases, leaving 5 bases not matched to a gene. The CDR3 runs to 16 residues. DNA for the CDR3: TGCGCCAGCAGCCAAGAGGCTAGCGGGAGAATCGGGGAGCTGTTTTTT. Amino acids: CASSQEASGRIGELFF.